This TCR beta chain appears in the sequencing data of a study of blood T cell repertoires in COVID-19. For the study at large: Whether acute or convalescent, the COVID-19 samples came from the United States, Italy and Spain. The cDNA or gDNA used as material had been derived from T cells, B-cell-depleted T cells, or PBMCs.

Germline V CDR1 and CDR2: SEHNR, FQNEAQ (reference sequence). There are 14 residues in the CDR3. The junction had 4 bases not matched to a gene; V was cut back by 2 bases and J by 5 bases. In the study's own analysis: Amplifying reference gene primers gave estimates of nucleated cell counts. Data came from immunoSEQ multiplex PCR; TCRdb stores just in-frame clones and leaves some out. That table furnishes V, J and clone size, whereas the DNA furnished D and trimming. The table shows 150,000 to 200,000 clones, with about 80% occurring only once. This clonotype was sampled from a man between 65 and 85 years old who had recovered from COVID-19. This sequence joins TRBV7-9 and TRBJ2-5, with TRBD1 matching 8 bases. The sample was peripheral blood. The CDR3 coding sequence is TGTGCCAGCAGCTTACAGGGGGCGCGGGAGACCCAGTACTTC. This gives the protein CASSLQGARETQYF.